A single T cell receptor (beta chain) is shown here with its context. Its specificity is not known. Germline CDR1 MNHNY, CDR2 SVGAGI (reference sequence). V dropped 6 bases and J dropped 2; count of bases not matched to a gene: 2. The CDR3 loop spans 14 amino acids. Some clones are missing from TCRdb's copy, which holds only in-frame ones; the method was immunoSEQ multiplex PCR. There are about 120,000 clones in the sample; 92% occur only once, and approximately 1.4% lies in the top ten. The entry originates in a study of T cell responses to AZD1222 COVID-19 vaccine. Study observations and caveats: When two AZD1222 doses had been given, Spike-specific TCR breadth and depth rose.

Sequencing was performed on peripheral blood, taken 28 days after the second AZD1222 dose. The V call is TRBV6-6, the J call TRBJ2-3, with 10 bases fitting TRBD2. The TCR was taken from an adult who received the AZD1222 COVID-19 vaccine. The CDR3 reads CASRLAGHTDTQYF. For the CDR3, the DNA is TGTGCCAGCAGACTAGCGGGACACACAGATACGCAGTATTTT.